This entry describes one T cell receptor beta chain. No antigen is known for it. Germline CDR1 reads SGHDN; CDR2 reads FVKESK. CDR3 length: 18 residues. V lost 0 bases and J lost 0, with 16 bases in between. The sample belongs to a study of somatic mutations in cytotoxic T cells in rheumatoid arthritis. Whole-study context: Purity of nearly 100% was reached when some V beta antibody-stained T-cell populations were flow-sorted, including V beta1+ cells sequenced for TCRB. Study-level points and caveats: More than 20% of CD8+ cells belonged to the largest clone in about an eighth of the roughly 65 patients. Age-matched healthy controls and rheumatoid arthritis patients had CD8+ T-cell clonality that did not differ significantly. The CD8+ clonality of rheumatoid arthritis patients increased with age, whereas that of healthy controls did not.

The table came from immunoSEQ multiplex PCR; TCRdb's copy has only in-frame clones and leaves some out. Of roughly 9,700 clones in the sample, around 80% were seen once. This chain uses TRBV14 with TRBJ2-3, with D perhaps TRBD2 (6 bases). This TCR derives from a woman between 45 and 60 years old in good health. Sequenced sample: CD8+ T cells sorted from blood. The CDR3 sequence: CASSQDPRRGASTDTQYF. CDR3 DNA: TGTGCCAGCAGCCAAGATCCGAGGCGGGGTGCTAGCACAGATACGCAGTATTTT.